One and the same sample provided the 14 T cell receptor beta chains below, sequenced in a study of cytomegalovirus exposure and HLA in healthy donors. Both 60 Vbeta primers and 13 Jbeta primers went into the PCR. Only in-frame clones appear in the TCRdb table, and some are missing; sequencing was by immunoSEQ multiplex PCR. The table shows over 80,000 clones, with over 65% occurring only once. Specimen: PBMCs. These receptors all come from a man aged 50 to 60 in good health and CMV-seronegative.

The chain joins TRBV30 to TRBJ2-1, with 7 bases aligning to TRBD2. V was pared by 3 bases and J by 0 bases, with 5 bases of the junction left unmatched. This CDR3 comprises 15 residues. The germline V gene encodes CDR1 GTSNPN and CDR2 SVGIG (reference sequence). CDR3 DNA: TGTGCCTGGAGCAAGCGGGGTAGCTCCTACAATGAGCAGTTCTTC. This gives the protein CAWSKRGSSYNEQFF.

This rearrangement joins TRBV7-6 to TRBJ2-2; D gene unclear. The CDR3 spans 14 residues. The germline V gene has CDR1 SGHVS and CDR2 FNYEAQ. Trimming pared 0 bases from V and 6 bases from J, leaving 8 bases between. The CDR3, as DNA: TGTGCCAGCAGCTTAGCGTCTAGTCCCGGGGAGCTGTTTTTT. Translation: CASSLASSPGELFF.

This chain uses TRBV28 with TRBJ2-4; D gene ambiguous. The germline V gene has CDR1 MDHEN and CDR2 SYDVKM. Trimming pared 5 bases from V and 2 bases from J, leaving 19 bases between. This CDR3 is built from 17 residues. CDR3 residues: CASSPGPFQRPKNIQYF. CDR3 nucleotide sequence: TGTGCCAGCAGTCCCGGTCCCTTCCAGAGGCCCAAAAACATTCAGTACTTC.

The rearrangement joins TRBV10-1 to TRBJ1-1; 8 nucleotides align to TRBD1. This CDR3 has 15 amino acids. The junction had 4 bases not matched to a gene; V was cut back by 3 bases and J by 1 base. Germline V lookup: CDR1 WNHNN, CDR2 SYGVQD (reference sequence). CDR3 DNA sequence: TGCGCCAGCAGTGAAACAGGGGGAGCGAACACTGAAGCTTTCTTT. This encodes CASSETGGANTEAFF.

For the CDR3, the DNA is TGTGCCAGCAGCGTTGAAACGGGACAACACTACGAGCAGTACTTC. It encodes CASSVETGQHYEQYF. J is TRBJ2-7 and V is TRBV6-1, with TRBD1 as a possible D gene (6 bases). V was trimmed by 6 bases and J by 3 bases, leaving 18 bases between them. The CDR3 loop spans 15 amino acids. The V gene's germline CDR1 is MNHNS and CDR2 SASEGT.

CDR3 coding DNA: TGCGCCAGCAGCTTGGTCCCGGGACAGGGGGCCACCGGGGAGCTGTTTTTT. It encodes CASSLVPGQGATGELFF. This chain links TRBV5-1 with TRBJ2-2; 12 bases are a match to TRBD1. Germline lookup yields CDR1 SGHRS and CDR2 YFSETQ. V shed 0 bases, J shed 4 bases, and the junction held 4 bases outside the gene matches. The CDR3 length is 17 residues.

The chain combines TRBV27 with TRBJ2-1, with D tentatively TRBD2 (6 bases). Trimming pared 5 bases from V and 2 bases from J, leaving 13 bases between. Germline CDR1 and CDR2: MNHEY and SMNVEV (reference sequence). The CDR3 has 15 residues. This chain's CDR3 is CASSPGLPTYNEQFF. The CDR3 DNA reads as TGTGCCAGCAGTCCGGGACTCCCCACCTACAATGAGCAGTTCTTC.

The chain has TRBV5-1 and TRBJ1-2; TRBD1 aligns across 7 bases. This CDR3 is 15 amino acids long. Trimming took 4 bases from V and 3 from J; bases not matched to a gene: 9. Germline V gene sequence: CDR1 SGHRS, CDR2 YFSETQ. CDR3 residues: CASSHRLQGDYGYTF. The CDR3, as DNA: TGCGCCAGCAGCCACAGACTTCAGGGGGACTATGGCTACACCTTC.

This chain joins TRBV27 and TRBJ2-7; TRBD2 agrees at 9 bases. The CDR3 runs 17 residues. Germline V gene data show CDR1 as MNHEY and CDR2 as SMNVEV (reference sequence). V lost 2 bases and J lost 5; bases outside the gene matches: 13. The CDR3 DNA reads TGTGCCAGCAGTTTAGGAACCGAGGTAGCGGGAGCTCACGAGCAGTACTTC. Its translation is CASSLGTEVAGAHEQYF.

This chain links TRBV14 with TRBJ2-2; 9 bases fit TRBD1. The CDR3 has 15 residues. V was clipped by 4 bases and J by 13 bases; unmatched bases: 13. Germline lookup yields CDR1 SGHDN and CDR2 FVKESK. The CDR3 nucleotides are TGTGCCAGCAGCCCGATCGGACAGGGGATTTCTCCGCTGTTTTTT. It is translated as CASSPIGQGISPLFF.

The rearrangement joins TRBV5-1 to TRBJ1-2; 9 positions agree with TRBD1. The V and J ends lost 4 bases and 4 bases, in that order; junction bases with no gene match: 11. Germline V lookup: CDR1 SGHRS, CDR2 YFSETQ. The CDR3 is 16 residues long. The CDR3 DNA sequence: TGCGCCAGCAGCCTACCCGGGACAGGGAGAGCCTATGGCTACACCTTC. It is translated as CASSLPGTGRAYGYTF.

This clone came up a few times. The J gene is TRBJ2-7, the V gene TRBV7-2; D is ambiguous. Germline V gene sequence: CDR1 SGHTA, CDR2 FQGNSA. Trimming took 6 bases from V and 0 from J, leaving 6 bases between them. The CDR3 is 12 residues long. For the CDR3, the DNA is TGTGCCAGCAGGTTCAGCTCCTACGAGCAGTACTTC. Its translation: CASRFSSYEQYF.

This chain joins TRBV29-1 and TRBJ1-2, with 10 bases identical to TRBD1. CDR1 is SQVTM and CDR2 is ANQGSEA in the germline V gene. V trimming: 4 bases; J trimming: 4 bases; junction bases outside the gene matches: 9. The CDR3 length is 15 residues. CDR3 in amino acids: CSVAPGQGSVYGYTF. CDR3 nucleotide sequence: TGCAGCGTTGCACCGGGACAGGGGTCTGTCTATGGCTACACCTTC.

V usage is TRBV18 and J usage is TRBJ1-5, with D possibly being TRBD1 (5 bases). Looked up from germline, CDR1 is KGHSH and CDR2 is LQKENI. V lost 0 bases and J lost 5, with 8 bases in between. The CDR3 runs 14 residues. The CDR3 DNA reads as TGTGCCAGCTCACCACCGGGGCAAGATCAGCCCCAGCATTTT. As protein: CASSPPGQDQPQHF.